Described below is a single TCR beta chain sequence and its context. This clonotype was picked up a small number of times. Its antigen is still unknown. Per-base quality was not reported, and no clone a single base away is much larger than it. This entry belongs to a study of blood T cells in healthy people across ages (dated by TCRdb to about 2015). About the investigation overall: In model experiments, template switching captured about one uniquely barcoded TCR beta cDNA molecule for every two T cells. To track age-related changes in TCR beta repertoire diversity, the study relied on deep sequencing normalized with unique cDNA molecular identifiers. To avoid experimental bias, donors of different ages were randomly spread across the sequencing lanes. Using the same blood draw, the study looked at two additional independent replicas of 1 million unique cDNA reads for two donors, one aged 18 to 30 and the other aged 80 or older. Four age groups were formed from the donors: young (average approximately 15 years), middle-aged (approximately 40), aged (62) and long-lived (roughly 81).

Between the V and J ends, shortened by 0 bases and 0 bases respectively, the junction contains 12 bases. The CDR3 holds 16 amino acids from the cysteine to the phenylalanine. Solely the CDR3 DNA is kept, with 48 bases framed from the first base. The germline V gene (reference sequence) supplies CDR1 DFQATT and CDR2 SNEGSKA. Library method: 5' RACE. Sequencer: Illumina HiSeq 2500. A second roughly 7 to 11 cycle PCR used a sample-barcoded 5' primer and a J-beta primer mix. Each TCR beta cDNA molecule received a unique molecular identifier from a template-switch 5' adaptor carrying 12 random nucleotides. Each sample yielded at least 2.5 million CDR3-containing paired-end reads. The Mint cDNA synthesis kit, primed by a TRBC-specific oligonucleotide, was used to synthesize first-strand cDNA from all RNA. Following uracil-DNA glycosylase treatment, a first 18-cycle PCR with universal primers M1SS and BC2_uni_R was performed on all cDNA. The source study handled its data this way. Normalization of each sample was performed by random selection of 1 million high-quality reads, each carrying a distinct molecular identifier. Instead of being binned into consensus sequences, reads that shared molecular identifiers were thrown out. MiTCR, set to a Q25 quality threshold and the strictest error-elimination algorithm, was used for CDR3 identification, clonotype clustering and error correction. A nonparametric unseen species model with Euler transformation was used to estimate a lower bound on total TCR beta diversity. The public reads were quality trimmed at Q25 with fastp and then assembled into clones with MiXCR by TCRdb, keeping productive beta chains. CDR3 protein duplicates are merged, each entry listing the most common genes and DNA. The V and J calls and clone size are TCRdb's, not the authors'. The sample data list hundreds of thousands of distinct CDR3 sequences, and 55% to 75% of these were observed just once. 20% to 25% of the sample comes from the top ten.

The roughly 39 donors, aged about 6 to 95 years, were systemically healthy Caucasian individuals from Russia. Each donor gave about 9.7 milliliters of peripheral blood, drawn into EDTA-treated Vacutainer tubes. Ficoll-Paque density-gradient centrifugation was used to isolate PBMCs, with at least 6 million obtained per sample. Total RNA, at least 6 micrograms per sample, was extracted from PBMCs with Trizol reagent. For every donor, an aliquot of PBMCs went through flow cytometry to measure the percentages of naive CD45RAhigh/CD27high T cells. The full study reports these points: Compared with the aged group, the long-lived group had more naive CD4+ T cells, fewer expanded clones and increased TCR diversity, suggesting age selection. Because profiling used bulk unsorted PBMCs, naive and antigen-experienced compartments could not be compared conclusively. A strong correlation was found between observed TCR beta diversity and the percentage of naive T cells measured by flow cytometry. Because donor CMV infection status was unknown, age-related changes in expanded clonotypes were potentially confounded. Estimates of total diversity from one million sequenced T cells were regarded as lower bounds and underestimates. As age increased, observed TCR beta diversity per million T cells dropped in a roughly linear way, and a significant reduction was already evident by age 40.

The source of this sequence is a man aged 30 to 39 in good health. The sample consisted of blood. Rearrangement joined TRBV20-1 to TRBJ2-1; the D assignment is uncertain and may be TRBD1 or TRBD2, with 5 bases supporting each. The CDR3 in this case is CSARDPGRASYNEQFF. The nucleotide sequence is TGCAGTGCTAGAGATCCGGGACGGGCCTCCTACAATGAGCAGTTCTTC.